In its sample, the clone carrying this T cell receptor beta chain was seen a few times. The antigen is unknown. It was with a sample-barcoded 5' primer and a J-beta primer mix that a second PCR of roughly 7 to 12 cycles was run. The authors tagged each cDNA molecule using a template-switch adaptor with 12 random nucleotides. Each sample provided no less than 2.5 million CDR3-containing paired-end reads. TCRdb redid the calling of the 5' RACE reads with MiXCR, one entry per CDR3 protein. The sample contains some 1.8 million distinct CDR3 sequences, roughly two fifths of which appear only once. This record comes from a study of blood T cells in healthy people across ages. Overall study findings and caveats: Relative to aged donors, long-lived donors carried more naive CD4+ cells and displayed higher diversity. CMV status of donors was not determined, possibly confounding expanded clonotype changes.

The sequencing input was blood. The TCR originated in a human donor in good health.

The CDR3: CASSAGGGRGYTF. The CDR3, as DNA: TGTGCCAGCAGTGCCGGAGGGGGGCGCGGCTACACCTTC. The gene calls are TRBV12-3 or TRBV12-4 and TRBJ1-2, with D tentatively TRBD1 (6 bases). This CDR3 comprises 13 residues. The V and J ends lost 5 bases and 8 bases respectively, with 15 bases between them.